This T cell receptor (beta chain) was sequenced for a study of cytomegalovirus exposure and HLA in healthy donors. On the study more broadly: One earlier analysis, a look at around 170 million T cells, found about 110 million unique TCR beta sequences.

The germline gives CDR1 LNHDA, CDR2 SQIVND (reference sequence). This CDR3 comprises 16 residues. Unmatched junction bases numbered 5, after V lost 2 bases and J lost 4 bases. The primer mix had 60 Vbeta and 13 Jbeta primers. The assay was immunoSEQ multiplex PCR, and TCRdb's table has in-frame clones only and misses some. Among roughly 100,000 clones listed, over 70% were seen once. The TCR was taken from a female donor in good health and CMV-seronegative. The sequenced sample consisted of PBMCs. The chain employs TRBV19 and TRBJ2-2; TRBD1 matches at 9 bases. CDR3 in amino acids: CASSIWTGVATGELFF. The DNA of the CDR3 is TGTGCCAGTAGTATATGGACAGGGGTGGCCACCGGGGAGCTGTTTTTT.